The 12 T cell receptor beta chains reported below all come from one sample, sequenced in a study of monozygotic twins with inflammatory bowel disease. With the 5' RACE reads reprocessed, TCRdb shows one record per CDR3 protein and no DNA. The table for this sample gives about 450,000 distinct CDR3 sequences. Material for sequencing was blood. These receptors originate from a human donor with ulcerative colitis or Crohn's disease, or a healthy co-twin of an affected twin (not recorded which).

The V call is TRBV18, the J call TRBJ1-5; the D gene TCRdb calls, TRBD1, cannot be checked with no DNA. Germline CDR1 is KGHSH and CDR2 is LQKENI. The CDR3 spans 14 residues. The CDR3 sequence: CASSLGQGSGPQHF.

The chain employs TRBV10-3 and TRBJ2-3. Germline assignment: CDR1 ENHRY and CDR2 SYGVKD. The CDR3 is made up of 17 amino acids. The CDR3 protein is CAIRDGPSSMSTDTQYF.

This chain connects TRBV25-1 to TRBJ2-6. Germline values: CDR1 MGHDK, CDR2 SYGVNS. The CDR3 totals 15 residues. This CDR3 reads CASSDHRSGANVLTF. Full variable domain (missing parts from reference TRBV25-1 and TRBJ2-6): EADIYQTPRYLVIGTGKKITLECSQTMGHDKMYWYQQDPGMELHLIHYSYGVNSTEKGDLSSESTVSRIRTEHFPLTLESARPSHTSQYLCASSDHRSGANVLTFGAGSRLTVL.

J is TRBJ2-5 and V is TRBV7-9. Germline lookup yields CDR1 SEHNR and CDR2 FQNEAQ (reference sequence). The CDR3 runs to 15 residues. CDR3 region: CASSLEGRDQETQYF.

The rearrangement links TRBV20-1 to TRBJ2-3; TCRdb selects TRBD1, and the lack of DNA leaves this call unchecked. The germline CDR1 and CDR2 sequences are DFQATT and SNEGSKA (reference sequence). This CDR3 region has 15 residues. CDR3 sequence: CSARVGRGVTDTQYF.

CDR3 loop: CASSVGGPRAETQYF. The chain employs TRBV5-1 and TRBJ2-5; absent DNA, TCRdb's TRBD1 call cannot be checked. The V gene's germline CDR1 is SGHRS and CDR2 YFSETQ. The CDR3 spans 15 residues.

The rearrangement links TRBV29-1 to TRBJ2-1; there is no DNA to check the TCRdb D call of TRBD2. Germline V gene sequence: CDR1 SQVTM, CDR2 ANQGSEA. This CDR3 is built from 14 residues. The CDR3 region is CSAAGLSSYNEQFF.

This chain joins TRBV7-8 and TRBJ1-1. CDR1 is SGHVS and CDR2 is FQNEAQ in the germline V gene. The CDR3 is 15 residues long. The CDR3 reads CASSLALTPNTEAFF.

This rearrangement joins TRBV19 to TRBJ2-2; TCRdb designates TRBD1, a call that cannot be tested without DNA. Germline loops: CDR1 LNHDA, CDR2 SQIVND (reference sequence). The CDR3 covers 14 residues. The CDR3 is CASWDRSNTGELFF.

The chain uses TRBV20-1 and TRBJ1-1; with no DNA, the TCRdb D assignment of TRBD1 cannot be verified. This CDR3 region has 14 residues. Germline lookup yields CDR1 DFQATT and CDR2 SNEGSKA (reference sequence). The CDR3: CSASPRQGLQEAFF.

The CDR3 is CASSLTGGGTGELFF. This chain links TRBV5-1 with TRBJ2-2; the TRBD1 assignment by TCRdb is unverifiable without DNA. The CDR3 runs 15 residues. Germline V gene data show CDR1 as SGHRS and CDR2 as YFSETQ.

The chain employs TRBV5-5 and TRBJ1-2. CDR1 is SGHKS, CDR2 YYEKEE, per germline (reference sequence). CDR3 length equals 13 residues. The CDR3: CASSLRSDRGYTF.